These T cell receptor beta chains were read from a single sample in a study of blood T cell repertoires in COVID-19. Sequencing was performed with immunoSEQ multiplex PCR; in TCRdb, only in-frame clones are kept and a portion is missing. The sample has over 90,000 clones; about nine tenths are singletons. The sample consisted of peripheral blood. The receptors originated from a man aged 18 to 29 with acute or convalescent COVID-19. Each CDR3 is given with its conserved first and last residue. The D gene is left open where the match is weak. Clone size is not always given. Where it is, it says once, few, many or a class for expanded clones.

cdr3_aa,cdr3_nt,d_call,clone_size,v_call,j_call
CASSATGTGDGMNTEAFF,TGTGCCAGCAGCGCGACCGGGACAGGGGACGGTATGAACACTGAAGCTTTCTTT,TRBD1,NA,TRBV5-4,TRBJ1-1
CASSLEFRGNQPQHF,TGTGCCAGCAGCTTGGAGTTCCGAGGCAATCAGCCCCAGCATTTT,NA,NA,TRBV5-8,TRBJ1-5
CASSTYSQGGAEAFF,TGTGCCAGTAGTACCTACTCACAGGGGGGGGCTGAAGCTTTCTTT,TRBD1,NA,TRBV19,TRBJ1-1
CATSDTGQGDTEAFF,TGTGCCACCAGTGACACGGGACAGGGGGACACTGAAGCTTTCTTT,TRBD1,NA,TRBV24-1,TRBJ1-1
CASSLIVDWDRATYDNQPQHF,TGTGCCAGCAGCTTAATAGTGGACTGGGACAGGGCTACATACGACAATCAGCCCCAGCATTTT,TRBD1,NA,TRBV7-8,TRBJ1-5
CSVEDRGAGANVLTF,TGCAGCGTTGAAGACAGGGGAGCTGGGGCCAACGTCCTGACTTTC,NA,NA,TRBV29-1,TRBJ2-6
CARSQFVQGPAPLHF,TGTGCCAGAAGTCAGTTCGTCCAGGGCCCTGCACCCCTCCACTTT,NA,NA,TRBV5-3,TRBJ1-6
CASSPNRISNQPQHF,TGTGCCAGCTCACCAAACAGGATTAGCAATCAGCCCCAGCATTTT,NA,NA,TRBV18,TRBJ1-5
CASSERTGGLNTEAFF,TGTGCCAGCAGTGAAAGGACAGGGGGCCTGAACACTGAAGCTTTCTTT,TRBD1,NA,TRBV2,TRBJ1-1
CASTPQYGYGYTF,TGTGCCAGCACCCCTCAGTACGGGTATGGCTACACCTTC,NA,NA,TRBV9,TRBJ1-2
CASSESRGSSGNTIYF,TGTGCCAGCAGTGAAAGTCGAGGGAGCTCTGGAAACACCATATATTTT,NA,NA,TRBV6-1,TRBJ1-3
CASSKVVLADYYEQYF,TGTGCCAGCAGCAAAGTGGTTTTAGCGGATTACTACGAGCAGTACTTC,NA,NA,TRBV7-6,TRBJ2-7
CATHLRGDSNSPLHF,TGTGCCACCCATCTCAGGGGGGACTCTAATTCACCCCTCCACTTT,TRBD1,NA,TRBV27,TRBJ1-6
CASSPRTSGGWYNEQFF,TGTGCCAGCAGCCCGCGGACTAGCGGGGGGTGGTACAATGAGCAGTTCTTC,TRBD2,NA,TRBV7-9,TRBJ2-1
CASSLAAGGYETQYF,TGTGCCAGCAGCTTAGCAGCAGGGGGCTATGAGACCCAGTACTTC,TRBD1,NA,TRBV7-2,TRBJ2-5
CASSHTTLAAGGSEQFF,TGTGCCAGCAGCCACACCACGCTAGCGGCGGGCGGGAGTGAGCAGTTCTTC,TRBD2,NA,TRBV11-2,TRBJ2-1
CASSPAQGEFDF,TGTGCCAGCAGCCCAGCTCAGGGGGAGTTTGACTTC,TRBD1,medium-sized,TRBV7-2,TRBJ2-7
CASSSGVGGSPLHF,TGTGCCAGCAGTTCGGGAGTAGGCGGTTCACCCCTCCACTTT,NA,once,TRBV27,TRBJ1-6
CATRRTGGETGELFF,TGTGCCACCCGCCGGACAGGGGGCGAAACCGGGGAGCTGTTTTTT,TRBD1,NA,TRBV6-6,TRBJ2-2
CASSQGVRGEQYF,TGCGCCAGCAGCCAAGGAGTCCGGGGCGAGCAGTACTTC,NA,NA,TRBV4-1,TRBJ2-7
CASSVSGTPGNIQYF,TGTGCCAGTAGTGTGTCCGGGACACCGGGGAACATTCAGTACTTC,NA,NA,TRBV19,TRBJ2-4
CASSSSRGQDPLNEKLFF,TGCGCCAGCAGCTCCTCGAGGGGACAGGACCCACTCAATGAAAAACTGTTTTTT,TRBD1,NA,TRBV4-1,TRBJ1-4
CASSPSREEDEQFF,TGTGCCAGCTCACCAAGCAGGGAAGAAGATGAGCAGTTCTTC,NA,NA,TRBV18,TRBJ2-1
CATGAGGELNSPLHF,TGTGCCACGGGGGCAGGGGGCGAATTGAATTCACCCCTCCACTTT,TRBD1,NA,TRBV30,TRBJ1-6
CASSEETGGRALLEEYF,TGTGCCAGCAGTGAAGAGACAGGGGGCAGGGCCCTTCTTGAGGAGTACTTC,TRBD1,once,TRBV6-1,TRBJ2-7
CASSLVLPGQGANTGELFF,TGTGCCAGCAGCTTAGTCCTACCGGGACAGGGGGCGAACACCGGGGAGCTGTTTTTT,TRBD1,NA,TRBV13,TRBJ2-2
CASSPLGPGETEAFF,TGCGCCAGCAGCCCGTTGGGCCCCGGGGAAACTGAAGCTTTCTTT,NA,NA,TRBV5-1,TRBJ1-1
CASSLDQSPQPQHF,TGTGCCAGCAGCTTGGATCAGTCTCCTCAGCCCCAGCATTTT,NA,few,TRBV5-8,TRBJ1-5
CASSSRGSGYNEQFF,TGTGCCAGCAGCTCCCGGGGTAGCGGATACAATGAGCAGTTCTTC,NA,NA,TRBV5-6,TRBJ2-1
CASSPLSGNEQFF,TGTGCCAGCAGCCCCCTGAGCGGCAATGAGCAGTTCTTC,NA,NA,TRBV5-4,TRBJ2-1
CASSIEDTRRTEAFF,TGTGCCAGTAGTATAGAGGACACTCGTAGGACTGAAGCTTTCTTT,NA,NA,TRBV19,TRBJ1-1